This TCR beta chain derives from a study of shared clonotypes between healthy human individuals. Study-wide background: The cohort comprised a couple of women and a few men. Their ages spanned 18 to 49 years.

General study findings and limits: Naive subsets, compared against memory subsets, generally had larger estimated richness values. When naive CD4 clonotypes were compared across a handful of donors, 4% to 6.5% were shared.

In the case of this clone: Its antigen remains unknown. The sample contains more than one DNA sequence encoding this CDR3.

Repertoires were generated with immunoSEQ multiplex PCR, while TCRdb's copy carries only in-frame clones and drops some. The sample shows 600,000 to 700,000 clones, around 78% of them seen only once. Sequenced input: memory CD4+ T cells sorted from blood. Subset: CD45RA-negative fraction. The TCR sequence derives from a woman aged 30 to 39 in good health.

The CDR3 here is CASSPGDRDNTEAFF. In DNA, the CDR3 is TGCGCCAGCAGCCCGGGGGACAGGGATAACACTGAAGCTTTCTTT. The genes are TRBV5-1 and TRBJ1-1; 9 bases agree with TRBD1. Germline CDR1 SGHRS, CDR2 YFSETQ. Unmatched junction bases numbered 6, after V lost 4 bases and J lost 2 bases. This CDR3 region has 15 residues. Variable domain in full (rest from reference TRBV5-1 and TRBJ1-1): KAGVTQTPRYLIKTRGQQVTLSCSPISGHRSVSWYQQTPGQGLQFLFEYFSETQRNKGNFPGRFSGRQFSNSRSEMNVSTLELGDSALYLCASSPGDRDNTEAFFGQGTRLTVV.